The 32 T cell receptor beta chains in this list originate from one sample, sequenced in a study of CD8+ T cells in alopecia areata (dated by TCRdb to the late 2010s). Library preparation was by the immunoSEQ multiplex PCR assay. For TCR sequencing, RNA was extracted from every sample and reverse transcribed into cDNA to serve as template. The table was pulled from immuneACCESS by TCRdb, which kept in-frame rearrangements only. Such tables lose some clones; where checked, under half of the loss comes from unresolved V genes, and the rest has no known cause. A total of around 100,000 clones appear in this sample, less than 70% of them only once. The ten biggest clones cover 8.5% to 10% of the sample. Material: CD4+ T cells sorted from blood. These receptors originate from a human donor in good health.

The genes are TRBV11-2 and TRBJ1-2; 7 positions agree with TRBD1. CDR1 is SGHAT, CDR2 FQNNGV, per germline. The CDR3 is 15 residues long. After removal of 5 bases from V and 4 bases from J, the junction contained 10 bases not matched to a gene. Written as DNA, the CDR3 is TGTGCCAGCAGCCAGGACAGGAATTCGGCCTATGGCTACACCTTC. Translation gives CASSQDRNSAYGYTF. The complete variable domain, with remaining parts taken from reference TRBV11-2 and TRBJ1-2, reads EAGVAQSPRYKIIEKRQSVAFWCNPISGHATLYWYQQILGQGPKLLIQFQNNGVVDDSQLPKDRFSAERLKGVDSTLKIQPAKLEDSAVYLCASSQDRNSAYGYTFGSGTRLTVV.

The chain carries TRBV6-1 and TRBJ1-1; TRBD1 is a possible D gene (5 bases). Germline V gives CDR1 MNHNS, CDR2 SASEGT. The V end lost 6 bases, the J end lost 4 bases, and 12 bases lay between the germline ends. This CDR3 has 13 amino acids. The CDR3 region is CASSHQGGTEAFF. Here the CDR3 DNA reads TGTGCCAGCAGCCATCAGGGTGGCACTGAAGCTTTCTTT.

V gene TRBV7-2 combines with J gene TRBJ2-5; D unresolved. Germline-derived CDR1 and CDR2 are SGHTA and FQGNSA. The V end was cut by 5 bases, the J end by 5 bases, with 15 bases between. This CDR3 is 14 amino acids long. For the CDR3, the DNA is TGTGCCAGCAGCCTCTCGGAGTGGAGCGAGACCCAGTACTTC. Encoded protein: CASSLSEWSETQYF.

The J gene is TRBJ2-3, the V gene TRBV2, with 7 nucleotides matching TRBD2. The CDR3 loop spans 14 amino acids. CDR1 is SNHLY and CDR2 is FYNNEI in the germline V gene. Trimming took 6 bases from V and 5 from J; bases not matched to a gene: 8. CDR3 sequence (DNA): TGTGCCAGCAGCCGCGGACTAGTCCGAGATACGCAGTATTTT. As protein: CASSRGLVRDTQYF. The entire variable domain, with the rest obtained from reference TRBV2 and TRBJ2-3, is as follows: EPEVTQTPSHQVTQMGQEVILRCVPISNHLYFYWYRQILGQKVEFLVSFYNNEISEKSEIFDDQFSVERPDGSNFTLKIRSTKLEDSAMYFCASSRGLVRDTQYFGPGTRLTVL.

The V and J genes are TRBV10-3 and TRBJ2-3; D is unresolved. The CDR3 spans 14 residues. Germline CDR1 ENHRY, CDR2 SYGVKD. V shed 7 bases and J shed 8 bases, with 19 bases lying between them. The CDR3 nucleotides read TGTGCCATCACCTCCGGCCGCGGTCCTGGTACGCAGTATTTT. Its protein is CAITSGRGPGTQYF.

The V call is TRBV10-3, the J call TRBJ2-3; the match to TRBD2 covers 11 bases. V lost 5 bases, J lost 2 bases, and 3 bases stayed unmatched. Germline V CDR1 and CDR2: ENHRY, SYGVKD. There are 15 residues in the CDR3. CDR3 sequence reads: CAISTSGGDTDTQYF. CDR3 bases: TGTGCCATCAGTACTAGCGGGGGTGACACAGATACGCAGTATTTT.

This chain joins TRBV2 and TRBJ2-7, with 8 bases lining up with TRBD1. Germline loops: CDR1 SNHLY, CDR2 FYNNEI. V was clipped by 3 bases and J by 5 bases; unmatched bases: 9. This CDR3 region has 15 residues. In DNA form, the CDR3 reads TGTGCCAGCAGTGATGGCTTCGGACAGGGAAACGAGCAGTACTTC. It specifies CASSDGFGQGNEQYF. The full variable domain, with the rest looked up from reference TRBV2 and TRBJ2-7, is EPEVTQTPSHQVTQMGQEVILRCVPISNHLYFYWYRQILGQKVEFLVSFYNNEISEKSEIFDDQFSVERPDGSNFTLKIRSTKLEDSAMYFCASSDGFGQGNEQYFGPGTRLTVT.

The genes are TRBV30 and TRBJ2-3, with 8 bases aligning to TRBD1. CDR1 and CDR2 from the germline V gene are GTSNPN and SVGIG (reference sequence). The V gene end was trimmed by 3 bases and the J gene end by 3 bases; junction bases not matched to a gene: 8. This CDR3 region has 15 residues. In DNA, the CDR3 is TGTGCCTGGAGAGACAGGGGAAGAGGAACAGATACGCAGTATTTT. Its protein is CAWRDRGRGTDTQYF.

This clone appeared a few times. The chain combines TRBV2 with TRBJ2-3; 11 bases are a match to TRBD2. Germline values: CDR1 SNHLY, CDR2 FYNNEI. V shed 7 bases and J 3 bases; nucleotides not matched to a gene: 18. The CDR3 runs 19 residues. The CDR3 DNA follows: TGTGCCAGCATCATCATTCCTCTCACTAGCGGGGGCTTTACAGATACGCAGTATTTT. As protein: CASIIIPLTSGGFTDTQYF.

The chain couples TRBV23-1 to TRBJ1-1; the D is unclear. Being an ORF, TRBV23-1 has a function that is uncertain. Trimming removed 7 bases at V and 9 bases at J, with 15 bases between. The CDR3 is 12 amino acids. The CDR3 reads CASTCRAGQAFF. The DNA of the CDR3 is TGCGCCAGCACCTGTCGGGCAGGCCAAGCTTTCTTT.

About this clone: This sample also contains other DNA sequences that code for the same CDR3. The V call is TRBV9, the J call TRBJ1-1, with D maybe TRBD1 (5 bases). Germline V CDR1 and CDR2: SGDLS, YYNGEE. The CDR3 sequence is 13 residues long. Deletions cut 3 bases from V and 0 bases from J, with 6 bases between. Here the CDR3 reads CASSGGLNTEAFF. The CDR3 bases are TGTGCCAGCAGCGGGGGACTGAACACTGAAGCTTTCTTT.

J is TRBJ1-2 and V is TRBV30; D remains ambiguous. Trimming removed 3 bases at V and 8 bases at J, with 10 bases between. This CDR3 is 11 amino acids long. The germline gives CDR1 GTSNPN, CDR2 SVGIG (reference sequence). The CDR3 nucleotides read TGTGCCTGGAGAATCGGCGCCGGCTACACCTTC. Amino acid sequence: CAWRIGAGYTF.

V and J are TRBV2 and TRBJ1-2, with 7 bases identical to TRBD1. The germline CDR1 and CDR2 sequences are SNHLY and FYNNEI. This CDR3 comprises 15 residues. The V segment lost 8 bases and the J segment 3 bases; nucleotides outside the gene matches: 12. The DNA of the CDR3 is TGTGCCAGCGTCCCGGGACAGCTATGGGACTATGGCTACACCTTC. As protein: CASVPGQLWDYGYTF.

The chain uses TRBV9 and TRBJ2-3; TRBD2 matches at 12 bases. CDR1 is SGDLS, CDR2 YYNGEE, per germline. CDR3 length: 17 residues. After removal of 2 bases from V and 2 bases from J, the junction contained 6 bases not matched to a gene. Written as DNA, the CDR3 is TGTGCCAGCAGCGTTGGACTAGCGGGGAGAACCACAGATACGCAGTATTTT. This codes for CASSVGLAGRTTDTQYF.

Only a few counts were recorded for this clone. The chain is built from TRBV7-2 and TRBJ2-7; 10 bases agree with TRBD2. CDR3 length: 15 residues. V trimming: 5 bases; J trimming: 0 bases; junction bases outside the gene matches: 4. Germline lookup yields CDR1 SGHTA and CDR2 FQGNSA. For the CDR3, the DNA is TGTGCCAGCAGCCATAGCGGGGGGAGCTCCTACGAGCAGTACTTC. This codes for CASSHSGGSSYEQYF. The entire variable domain, with the rest obtained from reference TRBV7-2 and TRBJ2-7, is as follows: GAGVSQSPSNKVTEKGKDVELRCDPISGHTALYWYRQSLGQGLEFLIYFQGNSAPDKSGLPSDRFSAERTGGSVSTLTIQRTQQEDSAVYLCASSHSGGSSYEQYFGPGTRLTVT.

The chain joins TRBV30 to TRBJ2-5, with 13 bases fitting TRBD2. The CDR3 totals 15 residues. Germline V CDR1 and CDR2: GTSNPN, SVGIG (reference sequence). The junction had 5 bases not matched to a gene; V was cut back by 1 base and J by 6 bases. CDR3 sequence (DNA): TGTGCCTGGAGTGATACTAGCGGGGGGGCGCAGACCCAGTACTTC. Translating it yields CAWSDTSGGAQTQYF.

The V and J genes are TRBV25-1 and TRBJ1-2; no firm D call. With 10 bases removed from V and 2 bases from J, the gap between germline ends came to 23 bases. The germline gives CDR1 MGHDK, CDR2 SYGVNS. This CDR3 is built from 16 residues. The CDR3 here is CATLWEGNWKNYGYTF. The CDR3 region has the DNA TGTGCCACTCTATGGGAGGGCAACTGGAAAAACTATGGCTACACCTTC.

CDR3 amino acids: CASSPLQGHGSYEQYF. As DNA, the CDR3 is TGCGCCAGCAGCCCCCTGCAGGGGCACGGCTCCTACGAGCAGTACTTC. The chain carries TRBV4-1 and TRBJ2-7, with D possibly being TRBD1 (6 bases). Germline loops: CDR1 MGHRA, CDR2 YSYEKL. With 4 bases removed from V and 0 bases from J, the gap between germline ends came to 16 bases. The CDR3 is 16 amino acids.

The rearrangement uses TRBV29-1 and TRBJ1-1; the match to TRBD1 covers 7 bases. Germline CDR1 and CDR2: SQVTM and ANQGSEA. This CDR3 has 15 amino acids. The junction had 8 bases not matched to a gene; V was cut back by 4 bases and J by 0 bases. CDR3 sequence: CSVGGQLSVNTEAFF. The DNA for the CDR3 is TGCAGCGTTGGGGGACAGCTATCCGTGAACACTGAAGCTTTCTTT. Using reference TRBV29-1 and TRBJ1-1 for the parts outside the CDR3, the full variable domain is SAVISQKPSRDICQRGTSLTIQCQVDSQVTMMFWYRQQPGQSLTLIATANQGSEATYESGFVIDKFPISRPNLTFSTLTVSNMSPEDSSIYLCSVGGQLSVNTEAFFGQGTRLTVV.

This clone was counted a single time. The V and J genes are TRBV30 and TRBJ1-5, with TRBD1 matching over 8 bases. Germline trimming cut 5 bases from V and 5 bases from J; bases unmatched to any gene: 5. The CDR3 loop spans 13 amino acids. Germline V CDR1 and CDR2: GTSNPN, SVGIG (reference sequence). The CDR3 DNA reads as TGTGCCTGGGGGGACAGGTCGGATCAGCCCCAGCATTTT. This sequence encodes CAWGDRSDQPQHF.

The chain joins TRBV7-2 to TRBJ2-5; D is perhaps TRBD2 (5 bases). V lost 0 bases and J lost 2, with 13 bases in between. The germline V gene has CDR1 SGHTA and CDR2 FQGNSA. This CDR3 is 16 amino acids long. CDR3 sequence reads: CASSLARTPSQETQYF. DNA for the CDR3: TGTGCCAGCAGCTTAGCCCGGACTCCAAGTCAAGAGACCCAGTACTTC.

V and J are TRBV7-2 and TRBJ2-7; 8 bases map to TRBD2. Germline V CDR1 and CDR2: SGHTA, FQGNSA. Losses at the gene ends were 5 bases for V and 0 bases for J; bases not matched to a gene: 9. CDR3 length equals 16 residues. CDR3 in amino acids: CASSRGGLAGSYEQYF. The CDR3, as DNA: TGTGCCAGCAGCAGGGGGGGCCTAGCGGGCTCCTACGAGCAGTACTTC.

The chain employs TRBV7-9 and TRBJ1-1; no clear D gene. The CDR3 spans 11 residues. The V end was cut by 9 bases, the J end by 10 bases, with 15 bases between. Germline-derived CDR1 and CDR2 are SEHNR and FQNEAQ (reference sequence). The CDR3 loop reads CASSRADGAFF. Here the CDR3 DNA reads TGTGCCAGTTCCCGGGCCGATGGAGCTTTCTTT.

This clone was counted only a few times. This chain uses TRBV28 with TRBJ2-3; 11 nucleotides align to TRBD1. The CDR3 covers 14 residues. Germline CDR1 is MDHEN and CDR2 is SYDVKM. V was clipped by 6 bases and J by 4 bases; unmatched bases: 3. The chain's CDR3 is CASRDRGRADTQYF. The CDR3, as DNA: TGTGCCAGCAGGGACAGGGGGCGGGCAGATACGCAGTATTTT.

In this sample, this clone turned up a few times. This rearrangement joins TRBV5-6 to TRBJ2-3; 10 nucleotides line up with TRBD1. Trimming removed 1 base from V and 4 bases from J; junction bases left unmatched: 6. Germline V gene data show CDR1 as SGHDT and CDR2 as YYEEEE. CDR3 length equals 16 residues. For the CDR3, the DNA is TGTGCCAGCAGCTTGTGGACCGGGACAGGGGCAGATACGCAGTATTTT. Protein: CASSLWTGTGADTQYF.

In its sample, this clone was seen a few times. This rearrangement joins TRBV5-1 to TRBJ2-1; 9 positions match TRBD1. This CDR3 region has 14 residues. Losses at the gene ends were 2 bases for V and 6 bases for J; bases not matched to a gene: 3. CDR1 is SGHRS, CDR2 YFSETQ, per germline. The chain's CDR3 is CASSLGTGINEQFF. CDR3 nucleotides: TGCGCCAGCAGCTTAGGGACAGGGATCAATGAGCAGTTCTTC.

The chain couples TRBV2 to TRBJ2-5; D is uncertain. The germline V and J ends were trimmed by 6 bases and 3 bases, with 14 bases remaining between them. The CDR3 runs to 14 residues. CDR1 and CDR2 (germline): SNHLY, FYNNEI. The CDR3, as DNA: TGTGCCAGCAGAAGAGACCCGGCCAAAGAGACCCAGTACTTC. Protein product: CASRRDPAKETQYF.

The chain links TRBV12-5 to TRBJ2-6; 9 nucleotides agree with TRBD1. The germline gives CDR1 LGHNT, CDR2 FRNRAP. The CDR3 is 17 residues long. J gave up 0 bases and V 6 bases, and 6 bases lay outside the gene matches. CDR3 loop: CASGPGQGSSGANVLTF. In nucleotides, the CDR3 is TGTGCTAGTGGCCCGGGACAGGGCTCCTCTGGGGCCAACGTCCTGACTTTC.

This clone was detected a few times. The chain employs TRBV6-5 and TRBJ1-2; no clear D gene. This CDR3 is 14 amino acids long. The germline V gene encodes CDR1 MNHEY and CDR2 SVGAGI. V was shortened by 6 bases and J by 4 bases, with 15 bases between the two germline ends. CDR3 nucleotides: TGTGCCAGCAGGCCTCCAGGAGGGAGCTATGGCTACACCTTC. Residues: CASRPPGGSYGYTF.

This clone was detected only a few times. The chain employs TRBV27 and TRBJ2-7, with D perhaps matching TRBD1 (6 bases). Trimming cost V 3 bases and J 3 bases, with 9 bases left between them. Per germline, CDR1 MNHEY and CDR2 SMNVEV (reference sequence). CDR3 length: 13 residues. The CDR3 nucleotides are TGTGCCAGCAGTTTCCTAGGGGGCTACGAGCAGTACTTC. Its protein is CASSFLGGYEQYF.

This chain links TRBV6-5 with TRBJ2-1, with D perhaps matching TRBD1 or TRBD2 (5 bases each). V lost 4 bases to trimming and J lost 8 bases, with 12 bases between them. CDR3 size: 13 residues. Germline CDR1 is MNHEY and CDR2 is SVGAGI. The CDR3 DNA sequence: TGTGCCAGCAGTTTCGGGGCGGTCTATGAGCAGTTCTTC. This sequence encodes CASSFGAVYEQFF.

V and J are TRBV4-1 and TRBJ1-6; the D gene is possibly TRBD1 (5 bases). This CDR3 is built from 17 residues. Looked up from germline, CDR1 is MGHRA and CDR2 is YSYEKL. V was shortened by 0 bases and J by 0 bases, with 9 bases between the two germline ends. The CDR3 region has the DNA TGCGCCAGCAGCCAAGATAGAAGGGGCTCCTATAATTCACCCCTCCACTTT. Translated: CASSQDRRGSYNSPLHF.